Sequencing of this T cell receptor (beta chain) was carried out in a study of graft-versus-host responses after intestinal transplantation. In the study overall: Isolated intestinal, liver-intestinal, or multivisceral transplants were what recipients had. Anti-thymocyte globulin served as induction for all recipients, who then took tacrolimus and steroids for about 3 years.

Libraries were prepared by immunoSEQ multiplex PCR; TCRdb keeps only in-frame clonotypes and omits some of them. The data show roughly 60,000 clones, around 90% seen once. V lost 0 bases to trimming and J lost 3 bases; unmatched junction nucleotides: 7. This CDR3 is 17 amino acids long. Looked up from germline, CDR1 is MGHRA and CDR2 is YSYEKL. Study-wide points: GvH clones turned up in recipient marrow; some had shown up first in ileum or blood. Elevated graft-versus-host to host-versus-graft clonal ratios in allografts were recorded for patients with graft-donor T cell macrochimerism.

Concerning this clone: Its target is not known.

The starting material was PBMCs, obtained about 4 months after intestinal transplantation. This chain links TRBV4-1 with TRBJ2-7, with TRBD2 identical over 11 bases. The TCR was taken from a human patient who received an intestinal transplant, so some T cells may come from the graft donor. CDR3 in DNA: TGCGCCAGCAGCCAAGATCCCCCACTAGCGGGGGACTACGAGCAGTACTTC. Translation: CASSQDPPLAGDYEQYF.